This T cell receptor beta chain was found in a study of CD8 T cells in Susac syndrome. CD8+ and CD4+ T cells from blood underwent TCR beta sequencing, which was carried out in a high-throughput format. The authors negatively isolated CD8+ and CD4+ T cells and FACS-enriched TEMRA cells. Study-wide results and caveats: A relatively small number of individuals underwent TCR sequencing and HLA analysis.

V was clipped by 2 bases and J by 2 bases, with 13 bases between them. The CDR3 extends over 16 amino acids. CDR1 SGHTA and CDR2 FQGNSA come from the germline V gene. An input of 0.5 to 1 ug of RNA was subjected to reverse transcription using random hexamers. Amplification of the TCR beta CDR3 was carried out by immunoSEQ multiplex PCR, which spanned a total of 54 Vbeta and 13 Jbeta segments. TCRdb re-analysed the immunoSEQ multiplex PCR reads in MiXCR, keeping a single row per CDR3 protein. The sample lists 230,000 or so distinct CDR3 sequences, approximately 95% occurring once. About this clonotype itself: Its target is not known.

This clonotype was obtained from a human donor with multiple sclerosis. The J gene is TRBJ2-1, the V gene TRBV7-2; tentative D call: TRBD2 (6 bases). The sample comprised CD4+ T cells from PBMCs. The CDR3 sequence: CASSLKVGGAYNEQFF. CDR3 sequence (DNA): TGTGCCAGCAGCTTAAAGGTGGGCGGGGCCTACAATGAGCAGTTCTTC.